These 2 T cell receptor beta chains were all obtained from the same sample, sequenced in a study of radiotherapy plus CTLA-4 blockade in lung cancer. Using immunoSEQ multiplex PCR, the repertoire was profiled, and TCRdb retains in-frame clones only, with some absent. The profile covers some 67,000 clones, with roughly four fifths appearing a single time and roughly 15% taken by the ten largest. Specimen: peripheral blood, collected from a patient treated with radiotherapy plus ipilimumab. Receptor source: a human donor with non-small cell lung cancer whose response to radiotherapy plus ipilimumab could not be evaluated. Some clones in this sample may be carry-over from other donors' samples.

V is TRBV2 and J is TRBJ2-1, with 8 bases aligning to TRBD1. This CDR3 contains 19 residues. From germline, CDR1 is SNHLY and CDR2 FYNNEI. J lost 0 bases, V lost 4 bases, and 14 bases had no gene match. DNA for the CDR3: TGTGCCAGCAGTGGGACAGGGATTACGGGGAGAGGCTCCTACAATGAGCAGTTCTTC. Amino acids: CASSGTGITGRGSYNEQFF.

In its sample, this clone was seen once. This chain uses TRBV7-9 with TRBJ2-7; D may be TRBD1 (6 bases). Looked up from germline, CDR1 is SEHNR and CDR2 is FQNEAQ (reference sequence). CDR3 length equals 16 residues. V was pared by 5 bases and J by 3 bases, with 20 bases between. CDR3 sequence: CASSLPRTVEDYEQYF. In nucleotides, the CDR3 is TGTGCCAGCAGCCTACCCAGGACAGTCGAGGACTACGAGCAGTACTTC.